A single sample is the source of the 4 T cell receptor beta chains below, sequenced in a study of a mutant IDH1 vaccine in newly diagnosed glioma. Time point here: week 23, last vaccination. Doses comprised 300 ug of mutant IDH1 20-mer peptide each, plus topical imiquimod. Their recognized antigens are unknown. The protocol was immunoSEQ multiplex PCR, while the TCRdb copy is restricted to in-frame clones and leaves out a portion. The sample holds under 85,000 clones, more than 80% seen once. The sequenced sample was PBMCs, obtained from a glioma patient whose treatment included an IDH1 peptide vaccine. The receptors shown here come from a woman between 45 and 65 years old with glioma.

The chain couples TRBV10-3 to TRBJ1-2, with D possibly matching TRBD1 (5 bases). Germline V lookup: CDR1 ENHRY, CDR2 SYGVKD. The CDR3 sequence is 17 residues long. V shed 10 bases and J shed 1 base, with 25 bases lying between them. As DNA, the CDR3 is TGTGCCAGCTTCCCAACCCAGGGCCAGGAACGTAACTATGGCTACACCTTC. Amino acid sequence: CASFPTQGQERNYGYTF.

V and J are TRBV30 and TRBJ2-2; unclear D gene. Germline loops: CDR1 GTSNPN, CDR2 SVGIG (reference sequence). V shed 4 bases and J shed 4 bases, with 10 bases lying between them. The CDR3 runs 13 residues. CDR3 DNA: TGTGCCTGGAAGTTTTACAGCACCGGGGAGCTGTTTTTT. Its translation is CAWKFYSTGELFF.

The chain carries TRBV11-3 and TRBJ2-1, with TRBD2 identical over 9 bases. Unmatched junction bases numbered 15, after V lost 5 bases and J lost 10 bases. This CDR3 is built from 16 residues. CDR1 is SGHNT, CDR2 YENEEA, per germline. The DNA for the CDR3 is TGTGCCAGCAGCGATCGCACTAGCGGGCCTCCCGGGGAGCAGTTCTTC. Translating it yields CASSDRTSGPPGEQFF. Full variable domain (missing parts from reference TRBV11-3 and TRBJ2-1): EAGVVQSPRYKIIEKKQPVAFWCNPISGHNTLYWYLQNLGQGPELLIRYENEEAVDDSQLPKDRFSAERLKGVDSTLKIQPAELGDSAVYLCASSDRTSGPPGEQFFGPGTRLTVL.

The rearrangement joins TRBV5-1 to TRBJ1-2, with 8 bases lining up with TRBD1. Germline V lookup: CDR1 SGHRS, CDR2 YFSETQ. This CDR3 region has 13 residues. J gave up 8 bases and V 3 bases, and 6 bases lay outside the gene matches. CDR3 loop: CASSYGQGEGYTF. The DNA for the CDR3 is TGCGCCAGCAGCTACGGACAGGGTGAGGGCTACACCTTC.